Each of the 14 T cell receptor beta chains below was sequenced from the same sample in a study of early T cells in non-severe SARS-CoV-2 infection. In TCRdb, the 5' RACE reads were re-called with MiXCR into one record per CDR3 protein. This table has approximately 30,000 distinct CDR3 sequences, 4.5% to 6% appearing once. Material for sequencing was whole blood. The receptors were sampled from an adult who was a healthcare worker with PCR-confirmed SARS-CoV-2 infection or an uninfected control (not recorded which).

This clonotype was counted at least ten times. The chain couples TRBV11-2 to TRBJ2-1; 13 nucleotides line up with TRBD2. The length of the CDR3 is 15 residues. The junction had 3 bases not matched to a gene; V was cut back by 4 bases and J by 6 bases. CDR1 and CDR2 (germline): SGHAT, FQNNGV. The CDR3 loop reads CASSSGLAGLNEQFF. DNA for the CDR3: TGTGCCAGCAGCTCGGGACTAGCGGGACTCAATGAGCAGTTCTTC.

This clonotype was recorded a few times. The J gene is TRBJ2-2, the V gene TRBV2; no clear D gene. Deletions cut 1 base from V and 1 base from J, with 10 bases between. Germline assignment: CDR1 SNHLY and CDR2 FYNNEI. This CDR3 is 16 amino acids long. CDR3 in amino acids: CASSEVSAGNTGELFF. The CDR3 DNA reads as TGTGCCAGCAGTGAAGTGTCGGCAGGGAACACCGGGGAGCTGTTTTTT. Based on the CDR3 plus reference TRBV2 and TRBJ2-2, the full variable domain is EPEVTQTPSHQVTQMGQEVILRCVPISNHLYFYWYRQILGQKVEFLVSFYNNEISEKSEIFDDQFSVERPDGSNFTLKIRSTKLEDSAMYFCASSEVSAGNTGELFFGEGSRLTVL.

This clonotype came up a few times. This sequence joins TRBV7-3 and TRBJ2-2, with TRBD2 as a possible D gene (5 bases). This CDR3 is built from 14 residues. Germline values: CDR1 SGHTA, CDR2 FQGTGA. V shed 5 bases and J shed 5 bases, with 12 bases lying between them. CDR3 coding DNA: TGTGCCAGCAGCCCGAGGGCAGCTACCGGGGAGCTGTTTTTT. Its translation is CASSPRAATGELFF.

In its sample, this clonotype was seen many times. The chain links TRBV2 to TRBJ2-1; a possible D gene is TRBD1 (5 bases). The CDR3 consists of 15 residues. With 4 bases removed from V and 0 bases from J, the gap between germline ends came to 10 bases. Germline values: CDR1 SNHLY, CDR2 FYNNEI. CDR3 amino acids: CASSGQSLSYNEQFF. The CDR3 nucleotides read TGTGCCAGCAGTGGACAGAGCCTCTCCTACAATGAGCAGTTCTTC. Full variable domain (rest looked up from reference TRBV2 and TRBJ2-1): EPEVTQTPSHQVTQMGQEVILRCVPISNHLYFYWYRQILGQKVEFLVSFYNNEISEKSEIFDDQFSVERPDGSNFTLKIRSTKLEDSAMYFCASSGQSLSYNEQFFGPGTRLTVL.

This clonotype was recorded many times. This chain uses TRBV7-2 with TRBJ2-1, with 9 nucleotides matching TRBD2. CDR1 SGHTA and CDR2 FQGNSA come from the germline V gene. This CDR3 has 15 amino acids. J gave up 7 bases and V 5 bases, and 9 bases lay outside the gene matches. CDR3 nucleotide sequence: TGTGCCAGCAGCCTTAATAGCGGGAGTGGTAATGAGCAGTTCTTC. Amino acid sequence: CASSLNSGSGNEQFF.

This chain links TRBV28 with TRBJ2-7, with 10 bases matching TRBD2. V gave up 4 bases and J gave up 7 bases; unmatched junction bases: 4. The CDR3 has 13 residues. The germline V gene has CDR1 MDHEN and CDR2 SYDVKM. CDR3 in amino acids: CASSSLAGTEQYF. In nucleotides, the CDR3 is TGTGCCAGCAGTTCACTAGCGGGAACTGAGCAGTACTTC.

This clonotype appeared a few times. In nucleotides, the CDR3 is TGTGCCAGCAGCGAGACAGGGGGTAGCGAGACCCAGTACTTC. Protein product: CASSETGGSETQYF. The V call is TRBV11-3, the J call TRBJ2-5; the match to TRBD1 covers 9 bases. Germline assignment: CDR1 SGHNT and CDR2 YENEEA. CDR3 size: 14 residues. V lost 5 bases to trimming and J lost 5 bases; unmatched junction nucleotides: 6.

This clonotype was counted at least ten times. V usage is TRBV24-1 and J usage is TRBJ2-3; TRBD2 agrees at 10 bases. V was clipped by 3 bases and J by 0 bases; unmatched bases: 14. Germline CDR1 and CDR2: KGHDR and SFDVKD. The CDR3 sequence is 20 residues long. CDR3 residues: CATSDPLGSGRSPSTDTQYF. DNA for the CDR3: TGTGCCACCAGTGATCCGTTGGGTAGCGGGAGGTCACCTAGCACAGATACGCAGTATTTT.

This clonotype was observed a handful of times. J is TRBJ2-6 and V is TRBV7-9; D is perhaps TRBD1 (5 bases). This CDR3 spans 13 amino acids. Germline V CDR1 and CDR2: SEHNR, FQNEAQ (reference sequence). Between the trimmed V and J ends, which lost 5 bases and 17 bases, there was a span of 19 bases. The CDR3 sequence is CASSENRQSPLTF. Written as DNA, the CDR3 is TGTGCCAGCAGCGAGAACCGACAGAGCCCCTTGACTTTC.

Ten or more counts support this clonotype. The V and J genes are TRBV2 and TRBJ1-6; D gene unclear. Germline lookup yields CDR1 SNHLY and CDR2 FYNNEI. The CDR3 sequence is 13 residues long. V gave up 5 bases and J gave up 5 bases, with 7 bases separating them. The CDR3: CASSSTDNSPLHF. The CDR3 DNA reads as TGTGCCAGCAGTAGCACAGATAATTCACCCCTCCACTTT.

This clonotype was detected only a few times. In nucleotides, the CDR3 is TGTGCCAGCAGTTCTACCGACAGGATCGAAGCTTTCTTT. Its protein product is CASSSTDRIEAFF. This chain joins TRBV6-5 and TRBJ1-1; TRBD1 is a possible D gene (6 bases). Germline V CDR1 and CDR2: MNHEY, SVGAGI. Trimming cost V 4 bases and J 8 bases, with 14 bases left between them. The CDR3 has 13 residues.

This clonotype was seen ten or more times. This chain connects TRBV6-1 to TRBJ1-2; D not certain. V lost 2 bases, J lost 4 bases, and 11 bases lay in between. The CDR3 totals 14 residues. Germline CDR1 MNHNS, CDR2 SASEGT. Here the CDR3 reads CASSEREGAYGYTF. The CDR3 region has the DNA TGTGCCAGCAGTGAACGGGAGGGCGCCTATGGCTACACCTTC.

Many counts were recorded for this clonotype. CDR3 in amino acids: CASTGRYNSPLHF. As DNA, the CDR3 is TGCGCCAGCACAGGGCGGTATAATTCACCCCTCCACTTT. V and J are TRBV10-2 and TRBJ1-6, with D tentatively TRBD1 (5 bases). Trimming removed 7 bases at V and 4 bases at J, with 8 bases between. This CDR3 comprises 13 residues. Germline V lookup: CDR1 WSHSY, CDR2 SAAADI.

The CDR3: CSAPDRRNEQFF. CDR3 nucleotides: TGCAGTGCCCCCGACAGACGCAATGAGCAGTTCTTC. This chain links TRBV20-1 with TRBJ2-1; weak D call: TRBD1 (5 bases). The CDR3 runs 12 residues. The germline gives CDR1 DFQATT, CDR2 SNEGSKA (reference sequence). Trimming removed 6 bases from V and 6 bases from J, with 12 bases in between.